The TCR beta chain under discussion was sequenced for a study of graft-versus-host responses after intestinal transplantation. The V gene end was trimmed by 3 bases and the J gene end by 4 bases; junction bases not matched to a gene: 3. CDR3 length: 13 residues. Germline V gives CDR1 SGDLS, CDR2 YYNGEE. Clones were read by immunoSEQ multiplex PCR, and TCRdb kept only the in-frame ones, dropping some. The top ten hold roughly 1.6% of the sample, which has 43,000 or so clones, roughly 95% seen once. The chain has TRBV9 and TRBJ1-2, with TRBD1 matching 7 bases. Sequenced material: PBMCs, taken around 48 weeks after intestinal transplant. The TCR was taken from a human patient who received an intestinal transplant, so some T cells may come from the graft donor. CDR3 nucleotide sequence: TGTGCCAGCAGCGACAGGGGTGGCTATGGCTACACCTTC. Residues: CASSDRGGYGYTF.